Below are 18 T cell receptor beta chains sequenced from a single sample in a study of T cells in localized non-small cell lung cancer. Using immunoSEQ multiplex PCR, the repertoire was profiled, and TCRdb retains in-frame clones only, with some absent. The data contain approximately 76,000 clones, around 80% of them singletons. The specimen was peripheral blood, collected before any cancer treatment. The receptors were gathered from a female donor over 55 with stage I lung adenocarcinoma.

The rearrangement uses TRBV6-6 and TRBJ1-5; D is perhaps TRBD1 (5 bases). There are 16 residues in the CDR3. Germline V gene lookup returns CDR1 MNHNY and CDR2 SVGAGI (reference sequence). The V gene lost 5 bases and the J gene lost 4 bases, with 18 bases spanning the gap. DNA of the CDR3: TGTGCCAGCAGTCCTACGTCAGGGAGTGGGAATCAGCCCCAGCATTTT. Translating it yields CASSPTSGSGNQPQHF.

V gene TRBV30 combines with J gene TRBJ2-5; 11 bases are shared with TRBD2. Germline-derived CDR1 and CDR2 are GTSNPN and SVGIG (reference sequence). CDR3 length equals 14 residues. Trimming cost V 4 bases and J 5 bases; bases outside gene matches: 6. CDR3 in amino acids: CAWTSGGLRETQYF. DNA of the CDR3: TGTGCCTGGACTAGCGGGGGGTTAAGGGAGACCCAGTACTTC. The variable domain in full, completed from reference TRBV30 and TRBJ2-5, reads SQTIHQWPATLVQPVGSPLSLECTVEGTSNPNLYWYRQAAGRGLQLLFYSVGIGQISSEVPQNLSASRPQDRQFILSSKKLLLSDSGFYLCAWTSGGLRETQYFGPGTRLLVL.

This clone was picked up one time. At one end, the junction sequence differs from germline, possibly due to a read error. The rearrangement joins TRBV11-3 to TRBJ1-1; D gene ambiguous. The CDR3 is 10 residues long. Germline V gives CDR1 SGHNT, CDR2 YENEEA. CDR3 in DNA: TGTGCCAGCAGCCCCGCCCAAAGGCCCTTT. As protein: CASSPAQRPF.

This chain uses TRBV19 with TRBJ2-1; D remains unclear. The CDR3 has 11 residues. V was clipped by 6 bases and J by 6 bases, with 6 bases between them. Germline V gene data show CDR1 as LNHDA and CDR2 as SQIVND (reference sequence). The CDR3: CASSVLNEQFF. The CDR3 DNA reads TGTGCCAGTAGCGTACTCAATGAGCAGTTCTTC.

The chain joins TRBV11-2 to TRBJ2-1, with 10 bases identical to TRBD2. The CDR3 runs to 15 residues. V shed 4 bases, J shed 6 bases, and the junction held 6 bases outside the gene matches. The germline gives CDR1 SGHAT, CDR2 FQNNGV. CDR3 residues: CASSWSGGAGNEQFF. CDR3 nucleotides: TGTGCCAGCAGCTGGAGCGGGGGGGCGGGCAATGAGCAGTTCTTC.

In DNA, the CDR3 is TGTGCCAGCAGCGTATTCCCCCTGGGGGATGAGCAGTTCTTC. Its protein product is CASSVFPLGDEQFF. V and J are TRBV9 and TRBJ2-1; tentatively, D is TRBD1 or TRBD2 (5 bases each). V was pared by 1 base and J by 8 bases, with 13 bases between. The CDR3 is 14 residues long. Germline V gene lookup returns CDR1 SGDLS and CDR2 YYNGEE.

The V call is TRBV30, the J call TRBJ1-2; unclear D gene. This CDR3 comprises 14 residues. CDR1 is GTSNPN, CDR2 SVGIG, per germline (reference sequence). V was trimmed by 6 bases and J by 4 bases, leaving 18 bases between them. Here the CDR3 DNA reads TGTGCCTGCCCCGAGGTGAGGAATCTCTATGGCTACACCTTC. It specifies CACPEVRNLYGYTF.

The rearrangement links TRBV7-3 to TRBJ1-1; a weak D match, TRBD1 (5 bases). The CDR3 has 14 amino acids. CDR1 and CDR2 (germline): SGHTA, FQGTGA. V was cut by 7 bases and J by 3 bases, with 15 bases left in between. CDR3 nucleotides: TGTGCCAGCACCCTTGTCGGGGGGGACACTGAAGCTTTCTTT. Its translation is CASTLVGGDTEAFF.

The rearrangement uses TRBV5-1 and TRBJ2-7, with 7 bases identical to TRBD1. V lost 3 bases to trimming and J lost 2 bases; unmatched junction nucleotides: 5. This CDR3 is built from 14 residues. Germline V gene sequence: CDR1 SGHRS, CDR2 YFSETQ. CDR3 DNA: TGCGCCAGCAGCTCGACAGGGAGTACCTACGAGCAGTACTTC. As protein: CASSSTGSTYEQYF.

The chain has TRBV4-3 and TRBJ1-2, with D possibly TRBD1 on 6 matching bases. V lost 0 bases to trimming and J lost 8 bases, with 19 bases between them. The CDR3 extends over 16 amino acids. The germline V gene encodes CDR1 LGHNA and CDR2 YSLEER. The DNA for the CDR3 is TGCGCCAGCAGCCAAGATATTAATGTGGGGGCAAAGGGCTACACCTTC. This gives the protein CASSQDINVGAKGYTF.

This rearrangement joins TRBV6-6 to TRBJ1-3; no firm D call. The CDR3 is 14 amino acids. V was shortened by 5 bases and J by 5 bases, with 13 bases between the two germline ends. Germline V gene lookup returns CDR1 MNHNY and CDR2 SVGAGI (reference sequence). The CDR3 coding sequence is TGTGCCAGCAGTCATACCATGGGGAGAAACACCATATATTTT. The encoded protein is CASSHTMGRNTIYF.

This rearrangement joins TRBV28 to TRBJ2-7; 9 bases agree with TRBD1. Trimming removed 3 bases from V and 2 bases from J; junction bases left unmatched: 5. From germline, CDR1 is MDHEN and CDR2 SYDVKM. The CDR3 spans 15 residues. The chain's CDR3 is CASSFRGTGPYEQYF. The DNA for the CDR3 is TGTGCCAGCAGTTTTCGTGGGACAGGGCCCTACGAGCAGTACTTC.

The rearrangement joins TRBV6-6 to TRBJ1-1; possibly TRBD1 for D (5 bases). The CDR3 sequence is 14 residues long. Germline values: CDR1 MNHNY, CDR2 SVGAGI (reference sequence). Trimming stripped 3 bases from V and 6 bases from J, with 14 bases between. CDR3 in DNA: TGTGCCAGCAGTTATCTCCGGGGGGACGCTGAAGCTTTCTTT. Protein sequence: CASSYLRGDAEAFF.

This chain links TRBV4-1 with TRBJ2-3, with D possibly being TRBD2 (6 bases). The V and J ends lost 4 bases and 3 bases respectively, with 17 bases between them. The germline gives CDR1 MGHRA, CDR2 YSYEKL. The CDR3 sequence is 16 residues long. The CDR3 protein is CASSPGASERTDTQYF. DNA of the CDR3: TGCGCCAGCAGCCCCGGGGCTAGCGAAAGGACAGATACGCAGTATTTT.

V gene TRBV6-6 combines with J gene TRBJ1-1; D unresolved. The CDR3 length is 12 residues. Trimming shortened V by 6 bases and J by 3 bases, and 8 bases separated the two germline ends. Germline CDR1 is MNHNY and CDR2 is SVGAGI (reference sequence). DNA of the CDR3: TGTGCCAGCAGCCGCCGGGACACTGAAGCTTTCTTT. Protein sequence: CASSRRDTEAFF.

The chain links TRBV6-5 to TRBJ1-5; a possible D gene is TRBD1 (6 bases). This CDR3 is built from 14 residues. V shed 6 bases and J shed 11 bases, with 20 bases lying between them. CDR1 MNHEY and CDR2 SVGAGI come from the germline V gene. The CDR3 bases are TGTGCCAGCAGGAGGGGGGGGAGGCTTGGGACCCAGCATTTT. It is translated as CASRRGGRLGTQHF.

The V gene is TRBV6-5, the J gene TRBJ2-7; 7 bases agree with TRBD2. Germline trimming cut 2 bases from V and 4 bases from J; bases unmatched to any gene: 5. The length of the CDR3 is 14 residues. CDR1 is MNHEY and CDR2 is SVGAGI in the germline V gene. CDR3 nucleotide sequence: TGTGCCAGCAGTTACGGGCTAGCGGAATACGAGCAGTACTTC. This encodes CASSYGLAEYEQYF.

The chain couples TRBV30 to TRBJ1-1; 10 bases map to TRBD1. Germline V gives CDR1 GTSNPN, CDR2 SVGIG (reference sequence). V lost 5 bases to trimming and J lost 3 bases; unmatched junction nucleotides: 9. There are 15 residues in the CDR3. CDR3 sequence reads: CAWLLPTGGYTEAFF. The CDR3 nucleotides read TGTGCCTGGTTACTCCCGACAGGGGGCTACACTGAAGCTTTCTTT.